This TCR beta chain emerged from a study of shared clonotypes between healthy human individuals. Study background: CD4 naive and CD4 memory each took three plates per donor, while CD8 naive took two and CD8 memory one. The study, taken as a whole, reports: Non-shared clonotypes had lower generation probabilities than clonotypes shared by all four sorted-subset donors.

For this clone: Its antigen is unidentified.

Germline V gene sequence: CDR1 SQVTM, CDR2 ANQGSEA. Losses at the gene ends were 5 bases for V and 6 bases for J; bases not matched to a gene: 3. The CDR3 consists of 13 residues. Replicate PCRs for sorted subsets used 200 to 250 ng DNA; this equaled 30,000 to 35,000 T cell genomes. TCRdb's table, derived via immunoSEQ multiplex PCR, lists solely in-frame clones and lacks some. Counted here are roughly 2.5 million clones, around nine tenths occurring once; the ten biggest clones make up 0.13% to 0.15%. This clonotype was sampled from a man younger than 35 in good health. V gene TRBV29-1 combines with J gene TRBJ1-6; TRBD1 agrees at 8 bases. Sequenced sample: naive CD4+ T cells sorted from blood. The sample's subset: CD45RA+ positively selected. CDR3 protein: CSVRTGTNSPLHF. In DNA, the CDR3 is TGCAGCGTTCGGACAGGGACTAATTCACCCCTCCACTTT.